This T cell receptor (beta chain) derives from a study of human T cells and chemical hapten exposure. Study-wide background: Patients, predominantly female, presented with alopecia areata, totalis or universalis.

V was shortened by 2 bases and J by 6 bases, with 11 bases between the two germline ends. Germline lookup yields CDR1 MNHEY and CDR2 SVGEGT. This CDR3 contains 14 residues. Regarding time point: patch test 3, about 24 weeks after DPC sensitization. Treatment: therapeutic diphenylcyclopropenone sensitization with weekly scalp DPC. Ahead of each patch test application, blood was drawn. MiXCR, applied by TCRdb to the RACE reads, yields one record per CDR3 protein. The sample records some 84,000 distinct CDR3 sequences, 10% to 13% being singletons. The chain is built from TRBV6-2 or TRBV6-3 and TRBJ2-1; D may be TRBD2 (5 bases). This clonotype was sampled from a woman aged 45-60 years with alopecia areata. Some clones in this sample may be carry-over from other donors' samples. Sample: whole blood, taken in connection with sensitization to the hapten diphenylcyclopropenone (DPC). In nucleotides, the CDR3 is TGTGCCAGCAGTTACGCTAGCCACCCCAATGAGCAGTTCTTC. Translating it yields CASSYASHPNEQFF.